This T cell receptor beta chain originates from a study of Graves' ophthalmopathy and Graves' hyperthyroidism. CDR1 is SGHAT and CDR2 is FQDESV in the germline V gene (reference sequence). This CDR3 region has 17 residues. The junction had 14 bases not matched to a gene; V was cut back by 5 bases and J by 4 bases. This clonotype was seen repeatedly, ten times or more. The TCR beta CDR3 regions underwent amplification from RNA transcripts. HTBI primers primed a first-round RT-PCR, and a second-round multiplex PCR followed. TCRdb ran MiXCR on the multiplex PCR reads and lists one entry per CDR3 protein. The sample carries hundreds of thousands of distinct CDR3 sequences, approximately 21% recorded once.

The sample comprised peripheral blood. This receptor was taken from a woman in her late teens or twenties with stable Graves' hyperthyroidism. Some clones in this sample may be carry-over from other donors' samples. V gene TRBV11-1 combines with J gene TRBJ1-1, with 9 bases aligning to TRBD1. The CDR3 here is CASSPSWTGAGSTEAFF. DNA of the CDR3: TGTGCCAGCAGCCCTAGTTGGACAGGGGCGGGCAGCACTGAAGCTTTCTTT.